This T cell receptor (beta chain) originates from a study of blood T cells in healthy people across ages. Germline V gives CDR1 MNHEY, CDR2 SMNVEV (reference sequence). This CDR3 has 15 amino acids. V was trimmed by 3 bases and J by 2 bases, leaving 12 bases between them. A J-beta primer mix and a sample-barcoded 5' primer were used in a second PCR of roughly 6 to 11 cycles. A single record per CDR3 protein comes from TCRdb applying MiXCR to the 5' RACE reads. This table has more than 700,000 distinct CDR3 sequences, roughly 46% appearing once. The genes are TRBV27 and TRBJ2-3; D remains ambiguous. The TCR originated in a man older than 75 in good health. The sequenced material came from blood. This CDR3 is CASSLGRPFTDTQYF. The CDR3 coding sequence is TGTGCCAGCAGTTTGGGCAGGCCATTCACAGATACGCAGTATTTT.